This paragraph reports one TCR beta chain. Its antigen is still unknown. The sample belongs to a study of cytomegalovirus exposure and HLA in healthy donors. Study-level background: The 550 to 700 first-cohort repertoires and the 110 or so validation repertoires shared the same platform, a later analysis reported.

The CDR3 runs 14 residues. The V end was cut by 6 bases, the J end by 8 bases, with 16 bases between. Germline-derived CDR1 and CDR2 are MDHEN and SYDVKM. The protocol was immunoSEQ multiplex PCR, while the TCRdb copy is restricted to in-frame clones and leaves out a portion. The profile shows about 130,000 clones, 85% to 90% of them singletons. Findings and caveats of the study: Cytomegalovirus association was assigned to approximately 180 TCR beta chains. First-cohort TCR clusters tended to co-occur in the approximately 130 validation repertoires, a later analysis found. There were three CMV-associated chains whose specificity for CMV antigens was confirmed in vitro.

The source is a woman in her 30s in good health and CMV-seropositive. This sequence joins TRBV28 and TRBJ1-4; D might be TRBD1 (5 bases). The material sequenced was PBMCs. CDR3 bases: TGTGCCAGCAGCCCATTGGGGCAACGAGAAAAACTGTTTTTT. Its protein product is CASSPLGQREKLFF.